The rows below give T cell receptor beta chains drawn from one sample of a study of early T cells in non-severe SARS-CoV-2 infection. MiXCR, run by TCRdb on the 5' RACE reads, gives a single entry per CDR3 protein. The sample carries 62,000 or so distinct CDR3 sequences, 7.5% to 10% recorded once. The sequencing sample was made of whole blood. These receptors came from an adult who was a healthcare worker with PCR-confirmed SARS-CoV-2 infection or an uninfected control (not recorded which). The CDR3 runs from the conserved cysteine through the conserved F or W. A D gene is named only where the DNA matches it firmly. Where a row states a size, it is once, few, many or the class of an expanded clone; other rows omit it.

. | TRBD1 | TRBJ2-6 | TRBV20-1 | CSAPNRGSGANVLTF | TGCAGTGCCCCGAACAGGGGTTCTGGGGCCAACGTCCTGACTTTC
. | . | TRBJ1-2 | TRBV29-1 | CSVGERGYTF | TGCAGCGTTGGGGAAAGGGGCTACACCTTC
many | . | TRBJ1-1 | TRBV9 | CASSGASKNTEAFF | TGTGCCAGCAGCGGGGCAAGCAAAAACACTGAAGCTTTCTTT
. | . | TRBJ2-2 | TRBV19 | CASSMRLAGTGELFF | TGTGCCAGTAGTATGCGGCTAGCCGGTACCGGGGAGCTGTTTTTT
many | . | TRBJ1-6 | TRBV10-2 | CASSGDTDSPLHF | TGCGCCAGCAGTGGAGACACCGATTCACCCCTCCACTTT
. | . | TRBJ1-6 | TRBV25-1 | CASSEIYNSPLHF | TGTGCCAGCAGTGAAATTTATAATTCACCCCTCCACTTT
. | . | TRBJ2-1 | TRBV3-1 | CASSQDRGASSYNEQFF | TGTGCCAGCAGCCAAGATCGGGGGGCTAGCTCCTACAATGAGCAGTTCTTC
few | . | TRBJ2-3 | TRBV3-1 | CASSQDLTADTQYF | TGTGCCAGCAGCCAAGATCTGACAGCGGATACGCAGTATTTT
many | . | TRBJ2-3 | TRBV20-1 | CSARDSINTQYF | TGCAGTGCAAGGGACTCCATAAATACGCAGTATTTT
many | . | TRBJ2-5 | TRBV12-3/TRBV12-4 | CASRVLSGAQETQYF | TGTGCCAGCAGGGTTCTATCGGGGGCACAAGAGACCCAGTACTTC
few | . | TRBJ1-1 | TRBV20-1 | CSARRTGMNTEAFF | TGCAGTGCCCGACGGACGGGGATGAACACTGAAGCTTTCTTT
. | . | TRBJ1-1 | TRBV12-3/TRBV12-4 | CASSPRIPEAFF | TGTGCCAGCAGTCCACGGATCCCTGAAGCTTTCTTT
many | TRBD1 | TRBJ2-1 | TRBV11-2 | CASSLTGVGEQFF | TGTGCCAGCAGCTTGACAGGGGTCGGTGAGCAGTTCTTC
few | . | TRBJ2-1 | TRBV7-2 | CASSPLPVKGHEQFF | TGTGCCAGCAGCCCGCTGCCCGTAAAGGGCCATGAGCAGTTCTTC
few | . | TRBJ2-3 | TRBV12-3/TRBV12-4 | CASSFGAGADTQYF | TGTGCCAGCAGTTTTGGGGCGGGCGCAGATACGCAGTATTTT
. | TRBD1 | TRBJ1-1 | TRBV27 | CASSDRGAWDTEAFF | TGTGCCAGCAGCGACAGGGGGGCTTGGGACACTGAAGCTTTCTTT
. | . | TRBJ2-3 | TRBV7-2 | CASSLLQGQHTQYF | TGTGCCAGCAGCTTATTGCAGGGTCAGCATACGCAGTATTTT
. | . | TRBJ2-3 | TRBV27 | CAAAALRGYTQYF | TGTGCCGCCGCCGCCTTAAGAGGGTATACGCAGTATTTT
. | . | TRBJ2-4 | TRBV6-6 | CASKGDIQYF | TGTGCCAGCAAGGGGGACATTCAGTACTTC
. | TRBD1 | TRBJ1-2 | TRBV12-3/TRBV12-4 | CASSFSDRGGYTF | TGTGCCAGCAGTTTCTCGGACAGGGGCGGCTACACCTTC
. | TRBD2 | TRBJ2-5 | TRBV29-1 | CSVEPPGGQETQYF | TGCAGCGTTGAACCTCCGGGGGGCCAAGAGACCCAGTACTTC
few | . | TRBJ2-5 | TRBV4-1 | CASSQEGTQRETQYF | TGCGCCAGCAGCCAAGAAGGGACCCAACGAGAGACCCAGTACTTC
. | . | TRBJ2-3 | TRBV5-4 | CASSLGRGLTDTQYF | TGTGCCAGCAGCTTGGGGCGGGGACTCACAGATACGCAGTATTTT
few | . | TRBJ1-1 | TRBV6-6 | CASHLSREAFRAFF | TGTGCCAGCCACTTGAGCAGGGAGGCGTTCAGAGCTTTCTTT
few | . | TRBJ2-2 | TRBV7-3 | CASSLQWDTGELFF | TGTGCCAGCAGCTTACAATGGGACACCGGGGAGCTGTTTTTT
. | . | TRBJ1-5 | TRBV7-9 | CASSLAGGNQPQHF | TGTGCCAGCAGCTTAGCAGGGGGCAATCAGCCCCAGCATTTT
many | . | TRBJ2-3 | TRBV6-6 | CASTSGLREITSTDTQYF | TGTGCCAGCACATCGGGACTCCGAGAAATAACTAGCACAGATACGCAGTATTTT
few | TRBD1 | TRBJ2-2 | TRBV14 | CASSPLRVDRVYTGELFF | TGTGCCAGCAGCCCCCTCCGTGTGGACAGGGTATACACCGGGGAGCTGTTTTTT
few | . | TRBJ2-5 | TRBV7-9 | CASSFGPETQYF | TGTGCCAGCAGCTTTGGGCCGGAGACCCAGTACTTC